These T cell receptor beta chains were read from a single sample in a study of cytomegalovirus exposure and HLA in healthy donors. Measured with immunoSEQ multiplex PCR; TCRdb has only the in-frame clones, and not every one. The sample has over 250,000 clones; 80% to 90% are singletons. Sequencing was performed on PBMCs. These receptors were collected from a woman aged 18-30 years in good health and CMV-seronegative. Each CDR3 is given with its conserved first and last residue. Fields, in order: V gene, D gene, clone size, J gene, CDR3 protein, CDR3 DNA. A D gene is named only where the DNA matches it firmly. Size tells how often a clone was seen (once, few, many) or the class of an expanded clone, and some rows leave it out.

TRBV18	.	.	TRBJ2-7	CASSPVPGLLSYEQYF	TGTGCCAGCTCACCAGTTCCAGGGTTACTCTCCTACGAGCAGTACTTC
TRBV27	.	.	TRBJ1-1	CASSLTGLGNTEAFF	TGTGCCAGCAGTCTAACGGGACTTGGGAACACTGAAGCTTTCTTT
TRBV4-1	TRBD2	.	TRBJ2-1	CASSHDSGGGYNEQFF	TGCGCCAGCAGCCATGATAGCGGGGGAGGATACAATGAGCAGTTCTTC
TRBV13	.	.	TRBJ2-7	CASSRRDSRTYEQYF	TGTGCCAGCAGCCGTCGGGACTCTCGTACCTACGAGCAGTACTTC
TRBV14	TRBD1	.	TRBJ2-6	CASSPGQGRSGANVLTF	TGTGCCAGCAGCCCGGGACAGGGTAGATCTGGGGCCAACGTCCTGACTTTC
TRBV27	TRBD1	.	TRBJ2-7	CASRLSRTGDYEQYF	TGTGCCAGCAGGTTATCTAGGACAGGGGACTACGAGCAGTACTTC
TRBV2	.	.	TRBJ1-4	CASSFDQANEKLFF	TGTGCCAGCAGTTTCGATCAGGCTAATGAAAAACTGTTTTTT
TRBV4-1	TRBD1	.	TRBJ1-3	CASSQDGTGGSGNTIYF	TGCGCCAGCAGCCAAGACGGAACAGGGGGCTCTGGAAACACCATATATTTT
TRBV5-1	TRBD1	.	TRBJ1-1	CASSTGTGLNTEAFF	TGCGCCAGCAGCACCGGGACAGGGCTGAACACTGAAGCTTTCTTT
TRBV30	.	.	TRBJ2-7	CAWSDWAYIEQYF	TGTGCCTGGAGTGATTGGGCCTATATCGAGCAGTACTTC
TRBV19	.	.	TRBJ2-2	CASRNRDTYTGELFF	TGTGCCAGCCGGAACCGGGACACCTACACCGGGGAGCTGTTTTTT
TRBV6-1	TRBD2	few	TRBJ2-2	CANSREEGTAGELFF	TGTGCGAACTCGCGGGAGGAGGGAACCGCCGGGGAGCTGTTTTTT
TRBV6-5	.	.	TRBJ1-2	CASTKRRYGYTF	TGTGCCAGCACCAAGAGGAGATATGGCTACACCTTC
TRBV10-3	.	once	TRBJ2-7	CAINGNQDREQYF	TGTGCCATCAACGGGAACCAGGACCGCGAGCAGTACTTC
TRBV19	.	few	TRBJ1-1	CASNPQTANTEAFF	TGTGCCAGTAATCCCCAGACAGCGAACACTGAAGCTTTCTTT
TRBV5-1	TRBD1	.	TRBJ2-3	CASSPGQGSDTQYF	TGCGCCAGCAGCCCGGGACAGGGTTCAGATACGCAGTATTTT
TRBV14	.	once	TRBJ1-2	CASSPRAYGYTF	TGTGCCAGCAGCCCCCGCGCCTATGGCTACACCTTC
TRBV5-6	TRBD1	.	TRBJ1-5	CASSLLDRAEQPQHF	TGTGCCAGCAGCCTCCTGGACAGGGCGGAACAGCCCCAGCATTTT
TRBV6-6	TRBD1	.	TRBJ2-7	CASRVDRATIYEQYF	TGTGCCAGCAGGGTGGACAGGGCAACAATCTACGAGCAGTACTTC
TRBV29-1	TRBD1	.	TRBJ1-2	CSGSTPRTGGIGGYTF	TGCAGCGGGAGTACCCCAAGGACAGGGGGGATCGGTGGCTACACCTTC
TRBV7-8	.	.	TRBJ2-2	CASSYKTGNTGELFF	TGTGCCAGCAGCTACAAGACAGGGAACACCGGGGAGCTGTTTTTT
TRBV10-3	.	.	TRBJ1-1	CAISESTPEAFF	TGTGCCATCAGTGAGTCGACTCCTGAAGCTTTCTTT
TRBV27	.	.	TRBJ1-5	CASSPQGPQPQHF	TGTGCCAGCAGTCCCCAGGGTCCCCAGCCCCAGCATTTT
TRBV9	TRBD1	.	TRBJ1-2	CASSLRTGGAYGRDGYTF	TGTGCCAGCAGCCTTAGGACAGGGGGTGCCTATGGACGGGATGGCTACACCTTC
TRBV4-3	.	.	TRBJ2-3	CASSPEEVSGFKHTQYF	TGCGCCAGCAGCCCAGAAGAGGTTTCGGGGTTCAAACATACGCAGTATTTT
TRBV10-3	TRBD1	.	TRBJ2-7	CAISDGQGLDEQYF	TGTGCCATCAGTGACGGACAGGGGCTGGACGAGCAGTACTTC
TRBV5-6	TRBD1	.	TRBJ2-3	CASSSLQGAGFDTQYF	TGTGCCAGCAGCTCGCTTCAGGGGGCGGGGTTTGATACGCAGTATTTT
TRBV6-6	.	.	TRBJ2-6	CASSHSSGANVLTF	TGTGCCAGCAGTCACAGCTCTGGGGCCAACGTCCTGACTTTC
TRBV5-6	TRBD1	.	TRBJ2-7	CASSFGTGFTYEQYF	TGTGCCAGCAGCTTTGGGACAGGATTCACCTACGAGCAGTACTTC
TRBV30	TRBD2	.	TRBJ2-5	CAWNGGGRMETQYF	TGTGCCTGGAATGGGGGGGGACGGATGGAGACCCAGTACTTC
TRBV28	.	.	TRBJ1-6	CASSLPQGRNSPLHF	TGTGCCAGCAGCCTCCCCCAGGGAAGGAATTCACCCCTCCACTTT
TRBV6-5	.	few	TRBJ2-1	CASSSRTVTYNEQFF	TGTGCCAGCAGTTCGAGGACAGTAACCTACAATGAGCAGTTCTTC
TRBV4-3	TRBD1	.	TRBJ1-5	CASSQRTGDDQPQHF	TGCGCCAGCAGCCAAAGGACAGGGGATGATCAGCCCCAGCATTTT